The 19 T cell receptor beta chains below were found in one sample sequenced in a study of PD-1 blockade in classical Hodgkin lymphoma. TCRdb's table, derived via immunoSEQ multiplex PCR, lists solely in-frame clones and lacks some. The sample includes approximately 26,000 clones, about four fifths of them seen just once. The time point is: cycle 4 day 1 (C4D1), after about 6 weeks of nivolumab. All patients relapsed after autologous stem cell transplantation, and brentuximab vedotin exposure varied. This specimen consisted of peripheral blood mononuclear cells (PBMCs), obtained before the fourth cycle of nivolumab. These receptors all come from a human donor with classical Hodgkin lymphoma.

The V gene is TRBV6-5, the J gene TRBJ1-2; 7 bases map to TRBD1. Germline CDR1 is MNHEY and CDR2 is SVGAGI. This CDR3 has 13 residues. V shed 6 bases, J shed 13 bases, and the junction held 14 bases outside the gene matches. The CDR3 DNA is TGTGCCAGCAGGACCGGGACAGCTAAATCGCTCACCTTC. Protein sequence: CASRTGTAKSLTF.

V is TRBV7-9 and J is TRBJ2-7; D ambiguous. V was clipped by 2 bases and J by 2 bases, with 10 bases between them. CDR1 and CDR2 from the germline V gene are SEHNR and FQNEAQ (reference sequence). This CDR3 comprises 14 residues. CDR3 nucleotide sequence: TGTGCCAGCAGCTTATCCCACCTTCCCTACGAGCAGTACTTC. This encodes CASSLSHLPYEQYF.

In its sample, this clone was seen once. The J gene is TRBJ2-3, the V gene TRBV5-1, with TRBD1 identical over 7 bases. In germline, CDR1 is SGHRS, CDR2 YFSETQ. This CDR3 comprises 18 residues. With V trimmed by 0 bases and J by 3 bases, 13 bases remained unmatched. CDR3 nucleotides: TGCGCCAGCAGCTTGGACCCATTGACAGGGCTTGGGACAGATACGCAGTATTTT. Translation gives CASSLDPLTGLGTDTQYF.

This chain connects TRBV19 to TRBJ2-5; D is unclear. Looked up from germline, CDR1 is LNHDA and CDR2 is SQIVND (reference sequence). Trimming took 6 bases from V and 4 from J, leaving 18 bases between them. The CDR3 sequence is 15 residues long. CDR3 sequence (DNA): TGTGCCAGTAGCGACGACGGCGGCGGTGGAGAGACCCAGTACTTC. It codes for CASSDDGGGGETQYF.

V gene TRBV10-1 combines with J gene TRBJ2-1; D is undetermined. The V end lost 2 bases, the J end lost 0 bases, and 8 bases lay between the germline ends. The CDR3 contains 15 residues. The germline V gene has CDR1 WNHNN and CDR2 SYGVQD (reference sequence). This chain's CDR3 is CASSEGAGSYNEQFF. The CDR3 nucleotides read TGCGCCAGCAGTGAGGGTGCCGGCTCCTACAATGAGCAGTTCTTC.

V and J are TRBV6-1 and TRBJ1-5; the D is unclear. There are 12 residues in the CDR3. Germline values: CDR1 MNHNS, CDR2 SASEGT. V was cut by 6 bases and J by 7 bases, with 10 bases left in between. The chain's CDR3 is CASSVENQPQHF. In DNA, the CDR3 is TGTGCCAGCAGCGTAGAGAACCAGCCCCAGCATTTT.

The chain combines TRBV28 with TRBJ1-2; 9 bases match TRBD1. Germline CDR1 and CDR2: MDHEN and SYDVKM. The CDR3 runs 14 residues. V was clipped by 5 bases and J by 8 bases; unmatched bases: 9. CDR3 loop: CASSLTGGEEGYTF. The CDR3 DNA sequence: TGTGCCAGCAGTCTCACAGGGGGCGAGGAGGGCTACACCTTC.

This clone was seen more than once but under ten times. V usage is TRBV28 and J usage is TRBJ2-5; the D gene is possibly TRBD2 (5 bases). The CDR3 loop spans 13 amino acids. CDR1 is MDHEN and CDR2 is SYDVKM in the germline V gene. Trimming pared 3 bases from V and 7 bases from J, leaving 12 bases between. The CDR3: CASSFRGLGTQYF. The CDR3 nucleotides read TGTGCCAGCAGTTTCCGGGGATTGGGGACCCAGTACTTC.

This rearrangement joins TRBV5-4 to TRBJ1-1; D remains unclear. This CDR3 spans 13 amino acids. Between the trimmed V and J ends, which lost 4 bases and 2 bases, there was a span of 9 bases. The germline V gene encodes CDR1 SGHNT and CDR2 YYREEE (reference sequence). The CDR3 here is CASSQTVNTEAFF. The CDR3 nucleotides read TGTGCCAGCAGCCAAACAGTTAACACTGAAGCTTTCTTT.

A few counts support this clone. CDR3 residues: CASSPRTGSYNEQFF. The CDR3 DNA reads TGTGCCAGCAGCCCCAGGACAGGGTCCTACAATGAGCAGTTCTTC. The chain uses TRBV7-2 and TRBJ2-1; 8 bases are a match to TRBD1. This CDR3 is 15 amino acids long. The germline V gene has CDR1 SGHTA and CDR2 FQGNSA. J lost 1 base, V lost 5 bases, and 4 bases had no gene match.

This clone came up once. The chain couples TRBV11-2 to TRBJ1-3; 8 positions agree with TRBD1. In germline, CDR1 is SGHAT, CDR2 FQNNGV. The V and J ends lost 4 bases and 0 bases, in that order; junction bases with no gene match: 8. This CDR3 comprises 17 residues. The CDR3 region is CASSWDRHLTSGNTIYF. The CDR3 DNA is TGTGCCAGCAGCTGGGACAGGCACCTTACCTCTGGAAACACCATATATTTT.

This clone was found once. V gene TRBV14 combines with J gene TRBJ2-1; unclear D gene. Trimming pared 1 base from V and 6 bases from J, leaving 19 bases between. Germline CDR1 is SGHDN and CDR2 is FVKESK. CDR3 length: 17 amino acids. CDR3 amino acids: CASSQVGPLFVSNEQFF. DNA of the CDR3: TGTGCCAGCAGCCAAGTTGGCCCCCTTTTTGTCTCCAATGAGCAGTTCTTC.

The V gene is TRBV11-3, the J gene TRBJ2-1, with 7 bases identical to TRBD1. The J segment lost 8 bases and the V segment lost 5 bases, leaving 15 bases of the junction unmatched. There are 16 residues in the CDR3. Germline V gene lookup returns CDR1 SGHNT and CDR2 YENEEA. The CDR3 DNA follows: TGTGCCAGCAGCCGGCGACAGGGCCCCGTTACGGATGAGCAGTTCTTC. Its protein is CASSRRQGPVTDEQFF.

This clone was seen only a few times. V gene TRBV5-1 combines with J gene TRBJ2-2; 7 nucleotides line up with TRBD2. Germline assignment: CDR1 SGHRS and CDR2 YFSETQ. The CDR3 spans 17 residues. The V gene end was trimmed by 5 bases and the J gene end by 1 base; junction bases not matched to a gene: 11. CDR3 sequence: CASRTKPAGVNTGELFF. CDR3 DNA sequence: TGCGCCAGCAGAACGAAGCCTGCGGGAGTGAACACCGGGGAGCTGTTTTTT. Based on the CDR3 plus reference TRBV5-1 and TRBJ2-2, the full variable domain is KAGVTQTPRYLIKTRGQQVTLSCSPISGHRSVSWYQQTPGQGLQFLFEYFSETQRNKGNFPGRFSGRQFSNSRSEMNVSTLELGDSALYLCASRTKPAGVNTGELFFGEGSRLTVL.

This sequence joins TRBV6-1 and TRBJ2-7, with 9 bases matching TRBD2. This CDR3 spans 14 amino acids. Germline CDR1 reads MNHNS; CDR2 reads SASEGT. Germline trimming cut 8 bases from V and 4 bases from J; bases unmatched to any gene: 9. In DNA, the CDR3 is TGTGCCAGCGCAACTAGCGGGCGTCCTTACGAGCAGTACTTC. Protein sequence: CASATSGRPYEQYF.

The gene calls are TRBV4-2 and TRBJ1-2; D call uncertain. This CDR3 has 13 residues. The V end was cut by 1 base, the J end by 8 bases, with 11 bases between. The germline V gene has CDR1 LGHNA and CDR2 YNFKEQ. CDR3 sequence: CASSQGILGGYTF. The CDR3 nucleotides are TGTGCCAGCAGCCAAGGAATCTTAGGGGGCTACACCTTC.

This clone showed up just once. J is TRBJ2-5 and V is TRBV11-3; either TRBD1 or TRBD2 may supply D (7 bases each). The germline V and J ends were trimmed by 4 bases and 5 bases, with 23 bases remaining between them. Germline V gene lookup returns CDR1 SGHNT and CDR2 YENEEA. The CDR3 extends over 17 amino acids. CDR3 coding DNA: TGTGCCAGCAGCTCTAGCCGGACAGGAGGGGGGGCTGAGACCCAGTACTTC. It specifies CASSSSRTGGGAETQYF.

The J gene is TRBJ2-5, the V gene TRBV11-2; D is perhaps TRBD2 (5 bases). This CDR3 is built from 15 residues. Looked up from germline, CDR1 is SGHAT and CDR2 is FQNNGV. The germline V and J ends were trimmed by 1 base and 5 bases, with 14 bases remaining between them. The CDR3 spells CASSLGGPGGETQYF. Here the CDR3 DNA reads TGTGCCAGCAGCTTAGGTGGGCCTGGAGGTGAGACCCAGTACTTC.

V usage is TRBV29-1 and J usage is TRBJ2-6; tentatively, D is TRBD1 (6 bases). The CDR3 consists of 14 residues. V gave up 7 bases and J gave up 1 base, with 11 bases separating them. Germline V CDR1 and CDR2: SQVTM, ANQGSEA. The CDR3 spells CSARGHSGANVLTF. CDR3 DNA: TGCAGCGCGAGGGGACATTCTGGGGCCAACGTCCTGACTTTC.